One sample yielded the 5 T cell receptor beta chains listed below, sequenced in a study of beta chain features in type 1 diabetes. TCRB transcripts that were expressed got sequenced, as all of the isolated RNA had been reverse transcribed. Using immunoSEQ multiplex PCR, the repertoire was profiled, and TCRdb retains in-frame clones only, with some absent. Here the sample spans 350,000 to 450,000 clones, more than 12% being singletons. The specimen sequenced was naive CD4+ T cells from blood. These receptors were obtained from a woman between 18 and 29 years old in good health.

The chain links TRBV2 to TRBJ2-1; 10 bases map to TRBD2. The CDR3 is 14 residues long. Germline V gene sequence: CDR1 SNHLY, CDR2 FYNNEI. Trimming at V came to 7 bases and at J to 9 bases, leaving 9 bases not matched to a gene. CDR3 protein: CASTQAGGPGEQFF. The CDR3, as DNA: TGTGCCAGCACCCAAGCGGGAGGGCCAGGTGAGCAGTTCTTC.

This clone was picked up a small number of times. CDR3 region: CASSVEIYLTDTQYF. The CDR3 coding sequence is TGTGCCAGCAGCGTAGAGATCTACCTCACAGATACGCAGTATTTT. The chain is built from TRBV9 and TRBJ2-3, with D unresolved. There are 15 residues in the CDR3. Germline-derived CDR1 and CDR2 are SGDLS and YYNGEE. Trimming left V 0 bases short and J 2 bases short, with 10 bases between.

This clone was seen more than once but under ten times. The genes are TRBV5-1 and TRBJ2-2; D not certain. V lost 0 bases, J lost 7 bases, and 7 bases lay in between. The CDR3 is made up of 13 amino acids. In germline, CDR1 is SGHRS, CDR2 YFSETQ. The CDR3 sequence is CASSLVIGGELFF. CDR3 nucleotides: TGCGCCAGCAGCTTGGTCATCGGCGGGGAGCTGTTTTTT.

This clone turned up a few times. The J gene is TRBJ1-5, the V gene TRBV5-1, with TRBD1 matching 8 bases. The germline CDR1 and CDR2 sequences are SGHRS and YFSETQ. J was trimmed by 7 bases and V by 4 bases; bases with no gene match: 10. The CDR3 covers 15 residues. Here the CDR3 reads CASSPGTGEWQPQHF. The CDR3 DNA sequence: TGCGCCAGCAGCCCGGGGACAGGCGAATGGCAGCCCCAGCATTTT.

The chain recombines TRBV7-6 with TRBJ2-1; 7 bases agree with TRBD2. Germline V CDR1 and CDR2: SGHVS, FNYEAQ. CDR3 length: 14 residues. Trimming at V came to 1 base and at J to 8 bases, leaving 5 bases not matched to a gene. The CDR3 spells CASSLGGSFDEQFF. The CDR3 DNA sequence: TGTGCCAGCAGCTTAGGCGGGAGTTTCGATGAGCAGTTCTTC.